A single sample is the source of the 5 T cell receptor beta chains below, sequenced in a study of regulatory T cells in long-lasting Graves disease (dated by TCRdb to the early 2020s). Receptor amplification or capture employed multiplex PCR. Sequenced on an Illumina HiSeq 4000. CDR3 regions were amplified by Arm-PCR with iRepertoire HTBI primers to construct TCR beta libraries. TCRdb itself trimmed the public reads at Q25 with fastp, ran MiXCR and retained productive beta chains. Records with the same CDR3 protein are collapsed into one entry carrying the most frequent genes and DNA. For this sample there are about 420,000 distinct CDR3 sequences; about 20% appear just once. About 27% of the sample is taken by the ten largest. Read against the paper, the sample's time point label means: persistent/refractory GD, antithyroid drugs over 5 years with positive TRAb. RNA was extracted from PBMCs in TRIzol for both TCR sequencing and RNA sequencing.

The sample in question was peripheral blood mononuclear cells (PBMCs), obtained when the disease was refractory, from a patient treated with antithyroid drugs. All receptors derive from a female donor with Graves disease.

The V call is TRBV9, the J call TRBJ1-1; no reliable D call. V was pared by 2 bases and J by 0 bases, with 8 bases between. The CDR3 loop spans 14 amino acids. CDR1 is SGDLS, CDR2 YYNGEE, per germline. The CDR3 spells CASSVRDMNTEAFF. Here the CDR3 DNA reads TGTGCCAGCAGCGTCAGAGACATGAACACTGAAGCTTTCTTT.

The chain carries TRBV20-1 and TRBJ2-1; 8 positions match TRBD1. The length of the CDR3 is 15 residues. CDR1 and CDR2 (germline): DFQATT, SNEGSKA (reference sequence). The CDR3 protein is CSTTPGQGARNEQFF. The DNA of the CDR3 is TGCAGCACAACCCCGGGGCAGGGGGCTCGGAATGAGCAGTTCTTC.

This clonotype was detected ten times or more. This chain connects TRBV7-2 to TRBJ2-5; TRBD2 matches 7 bases. Losses at the gene ends were 4 bases for V and 4 bases for J; bases not matched to a gene: 3. CDR3 length: 13 amino acids. CDR1 and CDR2 (germline): SGHTA, FQGNSA. CDR3 bases: TGTGCCAGCAGCTCGAGCGGGACAGAGACCCAGTACTTC. Its protein is CASSSSGTETQYF. The entire variable domain, with the rest obtained from reference TRBV7-2 and TRBJ2-5, is as follows: GAGVSQSPSNKVTEKGKDVELRCDPISGHTALYWYRQSLGQGLEFLIYFQGNSAPDKSGLPSDRFSAERTGGSVSTLTIQRTQQEDSAVYLCASSSSGTETQYFGPGTRLLVL.

The table lists this clonotype with many counts. CDR3 coding DNA: TGCAGCGACGAAGACAGGGGCCAAGTTGTCGAGCAGTACTTC. Protein sequence: CSDEDRGQVVEQYF. The chain carries TRBV29-1 and TRBJ2-7; 8 nucleotides agree with TRBD1. The V segment lost 7 bases and the J segment 6 bases; nucleotides outside the gene matches: 14. Germline loops: CDR1 SQVTM, CDR2 ANQGSEA. CDR3 length: 14 amino acids.

A note on this clonotype: The junction departs from the called germline gene at one end, perhaps through a read error. The chain couples TRBV12-3 or TRBV12-4 to TRBJ2-6, with a weak D call TRBD1 (5 bases). The CDR3 covers 15 residues. The CDR3 bases are TGTGCCAGCAGTTCCCACAACTCTGGGGCCAGCGTCCTGACTTTC. This encodes CASSSHNSGASVLTF.